The entry below gives a single T cell receptor (beta chain) sequence along with its context. These data belong to a study of T cell changes during pregnancy in multiple sclerosis. Clones were read by immunoSEQ multiplex PCR, and TCRdb kept only the in-frame ones, dropping some. Of over 90,000 clones in the sample, about 91% were seen once. In germline, CDR1 is SGHDN, CDR2 FVKESK. The CDR3 totals 14 residues. V lost 8 bases, J lost 0 bases, and 13 bases lay in between. This TCR was sampled from a female donor with multiple sclerosis, enrolled in a pregnancy study. This rearrangement joins TRBV14 to TRBJ2-5; perhaps TRBD1 as D (6 bases). The source was peripheral blood, collected after pregnancy. CDR3 residues: CASQPTGYQETQYF. In nucleotides, the CDR3 is TGTGCCAGCCAGCCGACAGGCTACCAAGAGACCCAGTACTTC.